Shown below are 7 T cell receptor beta chains from a single sample sequenced in a study of naive CD8 T cells in extremely preterm neonates. The protocol was immunoSEQ multiplex PCR, while the TCRdb copy is restricted to in-frame clones and leaves out a portion. This sample has about 7,600 clones, with roughly 98% found just once. Input material: naive CD8+ T cells from blood. These TCRs come from a human donor in good health.

A note on this clone: The junction departs from the called germline gene at one end, perhaps through a read error. The gene calls are TRBV5-5 and TRBJ2-7; D is ambiguous. The CDR3 loop spans 14 amino acids. Germline assignment: CDR1 SGHKS and CDR2 YYEKEE (reference sequence). Here the CDR3 reads CASRLGPSSYEQYF. The CDR3 region has the DNA TGTGCCAGCAGATTGGGTCCGTCGTCCTACGAGCAGTACTTC.

This clone was seen a single time. The CDR3 bases are TGTGCCAGCAGCTCCCTAGGAGGGGAAGGGGTGCCCCAGCATTTT. This translates into CASSSLGGEGVPQHF. This chain uses TRBV5-6 with TRBJ1-5, with D possibly matching TRBD1 (5 bases). This CDR3 contains 15 residues. Trimming took 3 bases from V and 9 from J, leaving 19 bases between them. Looked up from germline, CDR1 is SGHDT and CDR2 is YYEEEE.

CDR3 residues: CASSLVGGLAKTDTQYF. CDR3 in DNA: TGTGCCAGCAGCTTAGTTGGAGGACTAGCTAAAACAGATACGCAGTATTTT. The V call is TRBV11-2, the J call TRBJ2-3, with TRBD2 matching over 8 bases. This CDR3 contains 17 residues. Trimming cost V 1 base and J 3 bases; bases outside gene matches: 9. The germline V gene encodes CDR1 SGHAT and CDR2 FQNNGV.

This clone showed up just a few times. The chain employs TRBV28 and TRBJ2-7; D is perhaps TRBD2 (6 bases). Trimming pared 5 bases from V and 5 bases from J, leaving 16 bases between. From germline, CDR1 is MDHEN and CDR2 SYDVKM. This CDR3 is 14 amino acids long. CDR3 sequence (DNA): TGTGCCAGCAGTCCCGCCGGGACTTTGGACGAGCAGTACGTC. This translates into CASSPAGTLDEQYV.

The rearrangement uses TRBV27 and TRBJ2-1; D possibly corresponds to TRBD2 (6 bases). The V and J ends lost 2 bases and 4 bases respectively, with 12 bases between them. Germline CDR1 and CDR2: MNHEY and SMNVEV (reference sequence). This CDR3 has 15 amino acids. CDR3 loop: CASSLGSGSYNEQFF. In nucleotides, the CDR3 is TGTGCCAGCAGTTTAGGTAGCGGAAGTTACAATGAGCAGTTCTTC.

The chain has TRBV28 and TRBJ1-6; D is ambiguous. V lost 2 bases to trimming and J lost 7 bases, with 6 bases between them. CDR3 length: 13 amino acids. In germline, CDR1 is MDHEN, CDR2 SYDVKM. Written as DNA, the CDR3 is TGTGCCAGCAGTTTAAACCAGAATTCACCCCTCCACTTT. It translates to CASSLNQNSPLHF.

The chain has TRBV4-1 and TRBJ2-7; TRBD1 is a possible D gene (7 bases). The CDR3 is 15 amino acids. Germline V lookup: CDR1 MGHRA, CDR2 YSYEKL. The CDR3 coding sequence is TGCGCCAGCAGCCAGGAGGGACAGTCCTCCGACGAGCAGTACGTC. This translates into CASSQEGQSSDEQYV.